This T cell receptor beta chain was recovered during a study of chemoradiotherapy in HPV16-positive cancers (dated by TCRdb to between 2020 and 2023). Study-wide context: Candidate HPV-specific T-cell clones and common TCR motifs were defined by functional T-cell assays performed on cells from two HPV16-positive patients. The study asked whether T-cell immunity against the HPV oncoproteins E6 and E7 changes during chemoradiotherapy and whether it affects survival. The candidate HPV-specific TCRs and motifs were then tracked in TCR repertoires from roughly 86 patients with HPV-related cancers.

Results and caveats for the whole study, not just this receptor: Expansion of candidate HPV-specific clones and E7-related TCR motifs was observed in the tumor microenvironment during treatment, whereas no such expansion was observed for non-HPV-specific T cells. The survival association was reported for HPV16-positive patients, and the functional definition of HPV-specific T cells was derived from only two HPV16-positive patients. Improved recurrence-free survival in HPV16-positive patients was associated with expansion of HPV-responsive T cells during chemoradiotherapy.

Because repertoires were sampled repeatedly during chemoradiotherapy, clonal expansion in the tumor microenvironment could be followed. About this clone: Which antigen it targets is not known. The input lacks base qualities; no much larger clone sits a single base away.

A distance of 11 bases separates the germline ends of V and J, which lose 5 bases and 1 base respectively. From cysteine to phenylalanine, the CDR3 is 14 amino acids long. The DNA shown is the 42-base CDR3, in frame from base 1. The germline V gene (reference sequence) supplies CDR1 SEHNR and CDR2 FQNEAQ. Library preparation was by the immunoSEQ multiplex PCR assay. TCRdb took over this immuneACCESS table, retaining in-frame rearrangements with V and J assigned. Such tables are incomplete; in checked studies, under half of the missing clones stem from an unresolved V gene, and the remainder is unexplained. This sample has approximately 15,000 clones in its table, and around 77% of those were observed once. 1.3% of the sample belongs to the ten largest clones.

This TCR was sampled from a human donor with HPV-associated anogenital cancer. The chain is encoded by TRBV7-9 joined to TRBJ1-1, and the D gene may be TRBD1, 6 bases matching. The sample was gathered from a patient who underwent chemoradiotherapy. The base sequence is TGTGCCAGCAGCGGGACATCGGGGAACACTGAAGCTTTCTTT. The resulting protein is CASSGTSGNTEAFF.